This entry describes one T cell receptor (beta chain). CDR3 length: 14 residues. V was clipped by 0 bases and J by 6 bases; unmatched bases: 4. Germline assignment: CDR1 SGHNT and CDR2 YYREEE (reference sequence). This specimen comes from a study of T cell changes during pregnancy in multiple sclerosis. Using immunoSEQ multiplex PCR, the repertoire was profiled, and TCRdb retains in-frame clones only, with some absent. The table lists tens of thousands of clones, 90% to 95% of them singletons. The chain joins TRBV5-4 to TRBJ1-2, with TRBD1 matching 8 bases. The specimen was peripheral blood, collected before pregnancy. The TCR was taken from a female donor with multiple sclerosis, enrolled in a pregnancy study. CDR3 DNA sequence: TGTGCCAGCAGCTTGGCAGGGGGCGGGAATGGCTACACCTTC. Protein product: CASSLAGGGNGYTF.